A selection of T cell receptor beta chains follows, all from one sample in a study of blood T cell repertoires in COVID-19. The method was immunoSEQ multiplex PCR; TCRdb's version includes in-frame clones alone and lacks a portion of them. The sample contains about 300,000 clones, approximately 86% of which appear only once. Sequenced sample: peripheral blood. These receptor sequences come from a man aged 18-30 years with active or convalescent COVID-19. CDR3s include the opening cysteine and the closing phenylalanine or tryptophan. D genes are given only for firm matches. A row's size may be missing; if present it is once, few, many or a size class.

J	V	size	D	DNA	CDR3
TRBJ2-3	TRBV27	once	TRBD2	TGTGCCAGCAGTTCGGGAGGTACCTCTGCAGATACGCAGTATTTT	CASSSGGTSADTQYF
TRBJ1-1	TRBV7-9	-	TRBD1	TGTGCCAGCAGGCCCACAGGGGAACCTGAAGCTTTCTTT	CASRPTGEPEAFF
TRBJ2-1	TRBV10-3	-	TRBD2	TGTGCCATCAGTGAGCCCGGGACTAGCGGGGGGGCTTGGAATGAGCAGTTCTTC	CAISEPGTSGGAWNEQFF
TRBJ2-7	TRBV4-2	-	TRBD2	TGTGCCAGCAGCCAAGATGCGAGCGGGAGAACTTACGAGCAGTACTTC	CASSQDASGRTYEQYF
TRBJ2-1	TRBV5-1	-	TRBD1	TGCGCCAGCAGCCCCACCCGGGACAGGGGATACAATGAGCAGTTCTTC	CASSPTRDRGYNEQFF
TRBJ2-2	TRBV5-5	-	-	TGTGCCAGCAGCTTGGATTTGCGGGGCACCGGGGAGCTGTTTTTT	CASSLDLRGTGELFF
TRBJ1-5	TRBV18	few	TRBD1	TGTGCCAGCTCACCTTGGACAGGGTTCAATCAGCCCCAGCATTTT	CASSPWTGFNQPQHF
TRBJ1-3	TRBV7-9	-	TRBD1	TGTGCCAGCAGCCGCGGGACAGCCCTCCGTGTATCTGGAAACACCATATATTTT	CASSRGTALRVSGNTIYF
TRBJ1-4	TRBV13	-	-	TGTGCCAGCACCATGGATCAGGGGGAAAAACTGTTTTTT	CASTMDQGEKLFF
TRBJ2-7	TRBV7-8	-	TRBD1	TGTGCCAGCAGCCTCGGACAGGCCTCCTACGAGCAGTACTTC	CASSLGQASYEQYF
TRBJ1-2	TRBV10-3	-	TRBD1	TGTGCCACCAAGACAGGGGGAAGTGATGGCTACACCTTC	CATKTGGSDGYTF
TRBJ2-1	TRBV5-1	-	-	TGCGCCAGCAGCTTGGGCGCAGGTAACAACAATGAGCAGTTCTTC	CASSLGAGNNNEQFF
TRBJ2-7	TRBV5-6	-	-	TGTGCCAGCAGCTTGGCACTCAGCCAGGGGATTCTGTACGAGCAGTACTTC	CASSLALSQGILYEQYF
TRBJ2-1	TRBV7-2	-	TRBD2	TGTGCCACCACCGAGCGGCGGGGGGACAATGAGCAGTTCTTC	CATTERRGDNEQFF
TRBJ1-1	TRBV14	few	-	TGTGCCAGCAGCCCTTCCTCGGGAACTGAAGCTTTCTTT	CASSPSSGTEAFF
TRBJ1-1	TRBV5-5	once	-	TGTGCCAGCAGCTTGGTGGGGAGCCCCGAAGCTTTCTTT	CASSLVGSPEAFF
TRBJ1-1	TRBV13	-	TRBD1	TGTGCCAGCAGCCCACAGGGGGAATTAGGGCTTAACACTGAAGCTTTCTTT	CASSPQGELGLNTEAFF
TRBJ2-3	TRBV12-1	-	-	TGTGCCAGCAGCTTAAGCGGGGGGGCCGCAGATACGCAGTATTTT	CASSLSGGAADTQYF
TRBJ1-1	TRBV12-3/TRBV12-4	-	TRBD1	TGTGCCAGCAGTCTCGGACAGGGTACTGAAGCTTTCTTT	CASSLGQGTEAFF
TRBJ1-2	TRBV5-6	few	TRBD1	TGTGCCAGCAGCTTGTCCAGGGGACAGAGCGGCTACACCTTC	CASSLSRGQSGYTF
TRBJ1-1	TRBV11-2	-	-	TGTGCCAGCAGCTTTAGCGGGCGCGAAGCTTTCTTT	CASSFSGREAFF
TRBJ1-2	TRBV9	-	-	TGTGCCAGCAGCGGGCGGTCAGGGGAAGTCTACACCTTC	CASSGRSGEVYTF
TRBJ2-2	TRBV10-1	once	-	TGCGCCAGCAGCCCCCTGGAGGGGGGGCAAAACACCGGGGAGCTGTTTTTT	CASSPLEGGQNTGELFF
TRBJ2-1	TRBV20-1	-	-	TGCAGTGCTAGTCTATTTGCGGGACCGAACAATGAGCAGTTCTTC	CSASLFAGPNNEQFF
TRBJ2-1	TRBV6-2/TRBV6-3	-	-	TGTGCCAGCAGTTTGGGCAGGGTCAATGAGCAGTTCTTC	CASSLGRVNEQFF
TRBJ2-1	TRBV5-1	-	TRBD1	TGCGCCAGCAGCTTGGTCGGGACAGGGATTGGTAATGAGCAGTTCTTC	CASSLVGTGIGNEQFF
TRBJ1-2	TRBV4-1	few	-	TGCGCCAGCAGCCAAGTAGGGGACATATTAACCTATGGCTACACCTTC	CASSQVGDILTYGYTF
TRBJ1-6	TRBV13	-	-	TGTGCCAGCAGCCCCCCAGCAGGGGAGCGGTCTAAGGATTCACCCCTCCACTTT	CASSPPAGERSKDSPLHF
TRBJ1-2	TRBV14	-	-	TGTGCCAGCAGCCTTACAGCCGGCTATGGCTACACCTTC	CASSLTAGYGYTF
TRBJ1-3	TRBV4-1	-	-	TGCGCCAGCAGCCAAGTTACAGCCCTCTCTGGAAACACCATATATTTT	CASSQVTALSGNTIYF
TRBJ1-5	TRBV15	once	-	TGTGCCACCAGCAGAGGTCAGGGCCCCAATCAGCCCCAGCATTTT	CATSRGQGPNQPQHF
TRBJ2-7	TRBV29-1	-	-	TGCAGCGTCGGTAATTACTACGAGCAGTACTTC	CSVGNYYEQYF
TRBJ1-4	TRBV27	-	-	TGTGCCAGCCGGCAGGCCGCATCGGATGAAAAACTGTTTTTT	CASRQAASDEKLFF
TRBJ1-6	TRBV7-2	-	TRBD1	TGTGCCAGCAGCTCAGACAGGGGCAATTCACCCCTCCACTTT	CASSSDRGNSPLHF
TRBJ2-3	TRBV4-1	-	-	TGCGCCAGCAGCCAAGCCGTGCAGGGGAATTTCGCAGATACGCAGTATTTT	CASSQAVQGNFADTQYF
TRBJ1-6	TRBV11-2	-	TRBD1	TGTGCCAGCAGCTCTCGACAGGGTGATTCACCCCTCCACTTT	CASSSRQGDSPLHF
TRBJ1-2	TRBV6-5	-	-	TGTGCCAGCAAGACAGGAGGCGGCTACACCTTC	CASKTGGGYTF
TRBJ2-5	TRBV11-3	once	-	TGTGCCAGCAGCTTAGGTCGAAACTACCAAGAGACCCAGTACTTC	CASSLGRNYQETQYF
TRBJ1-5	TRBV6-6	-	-	TGTGCCAGCAGTCGCCCACATGGGGCCCCACCTTTTAGCAATCAGCCCCAGCATTTT	CASSRPHGAPPFSNQPQHF
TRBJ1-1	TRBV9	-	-	TGTGCCAGCAGGGGGGGTGCCGACACTGAAGCTTTCTTT	CASRGGADTEAFF
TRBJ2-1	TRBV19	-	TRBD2	TGTGCCAGCACCGCTAGCGGGGGATTCTACAATGAGCAGTTCTTC	CASTASGGFYNEQFF
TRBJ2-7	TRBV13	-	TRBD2	TGTGCCAGCAGCTGGGGCGGGGGGACAAACTACGAGCAGTACTTC	CASSWGGGTNYEQYF
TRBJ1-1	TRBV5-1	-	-	TGCGCCAGCAGCTTGGTTGCCGGGGTGAACACTGAAGCTTTCTTT	CASSLVAGVNTEAFF
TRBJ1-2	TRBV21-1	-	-	TGTGCCAGCAGCAAAGAGGCAGGGTCCTTAACCGGCTACACCTTC	CASSKEAGSLTGYTF